This T cell receptor beta chain was obtained from a study of response to subunit inactivated influenza vaccine. General study points: Authors suggested that a seasonal influenza vaccination recruits few new T cells each time.

This clonotype was detected only a few times. What it binds is unknown. A single record per CDR3 protein comes from TCRdb applying MiXCR to the RT-PCR reads. This sample has about 500,000 distinct CDR3 sequences, with about an eighth found just once. Germline V lookup: CDR1 MNHNS, CDR2 SASEGT. V was pared by 1 base and J by 4 bases, with 7 bases between. The CDR3 covers 14 residues. The origin of this receptor is a man aged 50 to 59 who received an inactivated influenza vaccine. The starting material was PBMCs from blood, obtained roughly 47 days after vaccination. The chain carries TRBV6-1 and TRBJ2-2, with D uncertain. The CDR3 protein is CASSEVGSTGELFF. The CDR3 bases are TGTGCCAGCAGTGAAGTTGGGTCCACCGGGGAGCTGTTTTTT.